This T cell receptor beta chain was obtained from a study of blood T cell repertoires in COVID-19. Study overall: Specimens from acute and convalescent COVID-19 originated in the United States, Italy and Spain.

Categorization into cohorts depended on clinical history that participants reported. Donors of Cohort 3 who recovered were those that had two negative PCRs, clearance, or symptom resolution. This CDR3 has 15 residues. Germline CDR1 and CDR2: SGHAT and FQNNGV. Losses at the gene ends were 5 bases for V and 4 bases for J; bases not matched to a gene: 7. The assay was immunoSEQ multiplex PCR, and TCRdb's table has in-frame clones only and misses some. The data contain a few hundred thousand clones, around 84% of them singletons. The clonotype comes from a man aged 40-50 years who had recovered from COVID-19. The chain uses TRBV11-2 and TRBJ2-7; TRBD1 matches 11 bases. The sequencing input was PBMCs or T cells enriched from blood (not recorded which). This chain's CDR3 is CASSPEDRGLYEQYF. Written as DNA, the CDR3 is TGTGCCAGCAGCCCCGAGGACAGGGGGCTTTACGAGCAGTACTTC.